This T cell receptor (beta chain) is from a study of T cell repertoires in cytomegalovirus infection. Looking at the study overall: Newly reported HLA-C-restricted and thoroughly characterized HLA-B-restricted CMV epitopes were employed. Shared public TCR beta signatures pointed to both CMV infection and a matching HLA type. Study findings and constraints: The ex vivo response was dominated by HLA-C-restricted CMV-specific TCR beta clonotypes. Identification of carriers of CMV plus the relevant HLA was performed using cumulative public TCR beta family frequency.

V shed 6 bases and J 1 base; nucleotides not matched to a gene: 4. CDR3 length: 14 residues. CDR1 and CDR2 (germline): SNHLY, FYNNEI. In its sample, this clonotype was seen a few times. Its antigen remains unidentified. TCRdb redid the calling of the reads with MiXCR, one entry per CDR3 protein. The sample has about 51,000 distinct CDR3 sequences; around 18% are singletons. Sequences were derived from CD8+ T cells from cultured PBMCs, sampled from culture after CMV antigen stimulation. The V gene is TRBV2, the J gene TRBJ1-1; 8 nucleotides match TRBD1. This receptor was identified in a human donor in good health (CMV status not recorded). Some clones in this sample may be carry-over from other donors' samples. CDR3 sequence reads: CASRSGGANTEAFF. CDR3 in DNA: TGTGCCAGCAGATCAGGGGGCGCGAACACTGAAGCTTTCTTT.